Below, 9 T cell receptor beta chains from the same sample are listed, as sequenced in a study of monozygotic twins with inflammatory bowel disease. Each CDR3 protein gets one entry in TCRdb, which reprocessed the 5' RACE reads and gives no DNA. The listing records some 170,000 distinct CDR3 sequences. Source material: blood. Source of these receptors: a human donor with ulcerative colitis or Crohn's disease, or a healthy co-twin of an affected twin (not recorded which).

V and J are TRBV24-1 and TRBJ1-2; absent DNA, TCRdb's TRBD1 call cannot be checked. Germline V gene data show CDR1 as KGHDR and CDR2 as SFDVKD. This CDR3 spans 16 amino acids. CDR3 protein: CATSDFTGAAGYGYTF.

The CDR3 is CAWFSLDTQYF. The chain links TRBV30 to TRBJ2-3. The CDR3 length is 11 residues. CDR1 and CDR2 from the germline V gene are GTSNPN and SVGIG (reference sequence).

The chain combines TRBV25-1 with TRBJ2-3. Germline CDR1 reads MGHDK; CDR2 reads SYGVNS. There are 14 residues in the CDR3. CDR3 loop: CASSEYGDTDTQYF.

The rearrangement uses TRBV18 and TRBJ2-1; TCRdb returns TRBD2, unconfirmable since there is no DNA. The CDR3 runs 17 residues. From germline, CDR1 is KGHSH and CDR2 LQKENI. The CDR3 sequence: CASSQPPGLAGVTSKFF. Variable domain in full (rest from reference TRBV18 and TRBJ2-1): NAGVMQNPRHLVRRRGQEARLRCSPMKGHSHVYWYRQLPEEGLKFMVYLQKENIIDESGMPKERFSAEFPKEGPSILRIQQVVRGDSAAYFCASSQPPGLAGVTSKFFGPGTRLTVL.

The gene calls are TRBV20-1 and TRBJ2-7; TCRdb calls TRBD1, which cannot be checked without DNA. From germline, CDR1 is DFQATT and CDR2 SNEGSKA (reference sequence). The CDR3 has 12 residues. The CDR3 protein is CSASPDTYEQYF.

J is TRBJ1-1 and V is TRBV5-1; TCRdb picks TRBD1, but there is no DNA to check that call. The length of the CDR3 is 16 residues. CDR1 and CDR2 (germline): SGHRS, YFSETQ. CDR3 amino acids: CASSSRGASSRTEAFF.

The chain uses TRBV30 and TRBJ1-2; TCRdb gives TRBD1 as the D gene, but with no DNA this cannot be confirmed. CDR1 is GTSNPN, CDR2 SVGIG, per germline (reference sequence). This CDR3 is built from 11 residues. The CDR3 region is CAWRNGGRPTF.

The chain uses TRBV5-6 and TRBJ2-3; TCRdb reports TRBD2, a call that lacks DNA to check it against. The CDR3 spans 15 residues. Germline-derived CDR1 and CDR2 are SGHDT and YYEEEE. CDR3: CASSSGEDNTDTQYF. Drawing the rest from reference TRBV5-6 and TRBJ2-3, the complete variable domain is DAGVTQSPTHLIKTRGQQVTLRCSPKSGHDTVSWYQQALGQGPQFIFQYYEEEERQRGNFPDRFSGHQFPNYSSELNVNALLLGDSALYLCASSSGEDNTDTQYFGPGTRLTVL.

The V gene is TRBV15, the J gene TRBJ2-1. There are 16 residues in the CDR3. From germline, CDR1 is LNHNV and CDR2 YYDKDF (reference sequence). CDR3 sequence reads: CATSRRVSSSYNEQFF.